Given below is one T cell receptor beta chain in context. The antigen remains unidentified. Noted treatment: oral pan-JAK inhibitor, 5-10 mg twice daily. The data were taken from a study of CD8+ T cells in alopecia areata. General observations from the study: It was less clear whether patients shared TCRs than it was in mice, possibly because of HLA.

RNA was isolated and reverse transcribed to cDNA, the sequencing template. Produced via immunoSEQ multiplex PCR; TCRdb's table is partial and in-frame only. The repertoire holds about 210,000 clones, around 66% seen once, with 4% to 5% in the top ten. The CDR3 has 13 residues. V gave up 6 bases and J gave up 3 bases, with 8 bases separating them. In germline, CDR1 is MGHDK, CDR2 SYGVNS. The TCR sequence derives from a human donor with alopecia areata. The source was CD4+ T cells sorted from blood, collected at week 4, from a patient treated with tofacitinib. The chain combines TRBV25-1 with TRBJ2-2; D not certain. CDR3 region: CASSQMDTGELFF. The CDR3, as DNA: TGTGCCAGCAGCCAGATGGACACCGGGGAGCTGTTTTTT. The complete variable domain, with remaining parts taken from reference TRBV25-1 and TRBJ2-2, reads EADIYQTPRYLVIGTGKKITLECSQTMGHDKMYWYQQDPGMELHLIHYSYGVNSTEKGDLSSESTVSRIRTEHFPLTLESARPSHTSQYLCASSQMDTGELFFGEGSRLTVL.